One and the same sample provided the 21 T cell receptor beta chains below, sequenced in a study of T cells in narcolepsy. The assay was immunoSEQ multiplex PCR, and TCRdb's table has in-frame clones only and misses some. Found here are 30,000 or so clones, around 79% of them singletons; the top ten hold 3% to 4%. The sequencing sample was made of memory (CD45RA-) CD4+ T cells from blood. The receptors here all came from a human donor in good health.

This chain uses TRBV6-1 with TRBJ2-7, with 10 bases lining up with TRBD1. V lost 1 base and J lost 4; bases outside the gene matches: 10. The CDR3 is 17 residues long. The germline gives CDR1 MNHNS, CDR2 SASEGT. CDR3 loop: CASSEGQDRGRGYEQYF. The CDR3 DNA follows: TGTGCCAGCAGTGAAGGCCAAGACAGGGGGCGCGGTTACGAGCAGTACTTC.

The chain uses TRBV10-3 and TRBJ2-3; D is possibly TRBD1 (5 bases). This CDR3 spans 16 amino acids. In germline, CDR1 is ENHRY, CDR2 SYGVKD. Trimming left V 5 bases short and J 1 base short, with 16 bases between. The CDR3 DNA sequence: TGTGCCATCAGTTCAGTAGGGGTAGAGGGCACAGATACGCAGTATTTT. Translated, it gives CAISSVGVEGTDTQYF.

This chain uses TRBV30 with TRBJ1-5; D might be TRBD1 (6 bases). Trimming took 2 bases from V and 3 from J, leaving 11 bases between them. This CDR3 is 14 amino acids long. Germline V gene lookup returns CDR1 GTSNPN and CDR2 SVGIG (reference sequence). This chain's CDR3 is CAWSQGGFNQPQHF. As DNA, the CDR3 is TGTGCCTGGAGTCAAGGGGGATTCAATCAGCCCCAGCATTTT. The variable domain in full, with the rest retrieved from reference TRBV30 and TRBJ1-5, is SQTIHQWPATLVQPVGSPLSLECTVEGTSNPNLYWYRQAAGRGLQLLFYSVGIGQISSEVPQNLSASRPQDRQFILSSKKLLLSDSGFYLCAWSQGGFNQPQHFGDGTRLSIL.

This clone was counted once. This chain uses TRBV5-1 with TRBJ1-2, with 7 bases lining up with TRBD1. This CDR3 spans 16 amino acids. The germline gives CDR1 SGHRS, CDR2 YFSETQ. The V and J ends lost 5 bases and 0 bases, in that order; junction bases with no gene match: 10. Here the CDR3 reads CASSMKGGQTNYGYTF. CDR3 in DNA: TGCGCCAGCAGTATGAAAGGGGGCCAGACTAACTATGGCTACACCTTC. The whole variable domain, remainder taken from reference TRBV5-1 and TRBJ1-2, is KAGVTQTPRYLIKTRGQQVTLSCSPISGHRSVSWYQQTPGQGLQFLFEYFSETQRNKGNFPGRFSGRQFSNSRSEMNVSTLELGDSALYLCASSMKGGQTNYGYTFGSGTRLTVV.

The chain has TRBV5-1 and TRBJ2-3, with D maybe TRBD2 (5 bases). Germline loops: CDR1 SGHRS, CDR2 YFSETQ. There are 15 residues in the CDR3. Deletions cut 0 bases from V and 2 bases from J, with 10 bases between. In DNA, the CDR3 is TGCGCCAGCAGCTTGGAAGGGCTAGCCACAGATACGCAGTATTTT. Protein product: CASSLEGLATDTQYF.

This rearrangement joins TRBV5-5 to TRBJ1-4; 8 bases line up with TRBD1. With V trimmed by 0 bases and J by 8 bases, 12 bases remained unmatched. Germline V CDR1 and CDR2: SGHKS, YYEKEE (reference sequence). This CDR3 contains 17 residues. CDR3 sequence reads: CASSLVIRQGAREKLFF. The CDR3, as DNA: TGTGCCAGCAGCTTGGTGATTAGGCAGGGGGCACGGGAAAAACTGTTTTTT.

The V call is TRBV7-3, the J call TRBJ2-1, with 8 bases lining up with TRBD2. The CDR3 runs 16 residues. V shed 1 base, J shed 8 bases, and the junction held 10 bases outside the gene matches. The V gene's germline CDR1 is SGHTA and CDR2 FQGTGA. The DNA of the CDR3 is TGTGCCAGCAGCTTAAGGCCGGGACTAGGGGTCGATGAGCAGTTCTTC. Its protein is CASSLRPGLGVDEQFF.

By its share, this clone is medium-sized. This chain connects TRBV5-1 to TRBJ1-2; D might be TRBD1 (5 bases). Germline assignment: CDR1 SGHRS and CDR2 YFSETQ. CDR3 length: 14 amino acids. V was pared by 4 bases and J by 8 bases, with 18 bases between. The CDR3 here is CASSLSGVRVGYTF. The CDR3 nucleotides read TGCGCCAGCAGCCTTTCGGGTGTCAGGGTCGGCTACACCTTC. Using reference TRBV5-1 and TRBJ1-2 for the parts outside the CDR3, the full variable domain is KAGVTQTPRYLIKTRGQQVTLSCSPISGHRSVSWYQQTPGQGLQFLFEYFSETQRNKGNFPGRFSGRQFSNSRSEMNVSTLELGDSALYLCASSLSGVRVGYTFGSGTRLTVV.

This clone was counted a single time. The gene calls are TRBV11-1 and TRBJ2-5; unclear D gene. V gave up 3 bases and J gave up 1 base, with 6 bases separating them. The germline gives CDR1 SGHAT, CDR2 FQDESV (reference sequence). The CDR3 is made up of 13 amino acids. DNA of the CDR3: TGTGCCAGCAGCTTGAACGGCCAAGAGACCCAGTACTTC. Translation: CASSLNGQETQYF.

The genes are TRBV15 and TRBJ1-6; D gene uncertain. The V and J ends lost 5 bases and 7 bases respectively, with 12 bases between them. This CDR3 is built from 14 residues. Germline CDR1 is LNHNV and CDR2 is YYDKDF (reference sequence). The CDR3, as DNA: TGTGCCACCAGCTATATTACAGAAAATTCACCCCTCCACTTT. Its translation is CATSYITENSPLHF.

The gene calls are TRBV7-2 and TRBJ2-1; 7 bases map to TRBD2. The trim removed 3 bases at V and 9 bases at J, leaving 11 bases unmatched. This CDR3 region has 15 residues. CDR1 and CDR2 (germline): SGHTA, FQGNSA. CDR3 coding DNA: TGTGCCAGCAGCTTCGGACTAGGAGGGTCGGTTGAGCAGTTCTTC. Translated: CASSFGLGGSVEQFF.

The chain uses TRBV5-1 and TRBJ2-1, with 13 bases aligning to TRBD2. The CDR3 has 17 amino acids. The J segment lost 3 bases and the V segment lost 5 bases, leaving 8 bases of the junction unmatched. Germline values: CDR1 SGHRS, CDR2 YFSETQ. Here the CDR3 reads CASSPWTSGRSYNEQFF. Written as DNA, the CDR3 is TGCGCCAGCAGTCCTTGGACTAGCGGGAGAAGCTACAATGAGCAGTTCTTC.

V gene TRBV7-8 combines with J gene TRBJ1-3; tentative D call: TRBD1 (5 bases). Germline CDR1 SGHVS, CDR2 FQNEAQ. The V end lost 1 base, the J end lost 0 bases, and 7 bases lay between the germline ends. This CDR3 has 15 amino acids. The CDR3 nucleotides read TGTGCCAGCAGCTTAGTGGGGGACTCTGGAAACACCATATATTTT. It is translated as CASSLVGDSGNTIYF. Full variable domain (missing parts from reference TRBV7-8 and TRBJ1-3): GAGVSQSPRYKVAKRGQDVALRCDPISGHVSLFWYQQALGQGPEFLTYFQNEAQLDKSGLPSDRFFAERPEGSVSTLKIQRTQQEDSAVYLCASSLVGDSGNTIYFGEGSWLTVV.

The chain employs TRBV19 and TRBJ2-7; the match to TRBD1 covers 7 bases. The germline gives CDR1 LNHDA, CDR2 SQIVND (reference sequence). The ends lost 2 bases at V and 6 bases at J; junction bases unmatched: 7. The length of the CDR3 is 14 residues. The CDR3 DNA follows: TGTGCCAGTAGTATATCAACAGGGGTATTCGAGCAGTACTTC. Its translation: CASSISTGVFEQYF.

CDR3: CASSLVYRGRTGAYEQYF. CDR3 bases: TGCGCCAGCAGCTTGGTGTACAGGGGAAGGACGGGGGCCTACGAGCAGTACTTC. The chain couples TRBV5-1 to TRBJ2-7, with TRBD1 as a possible D gene (7 bases). V lost 0 bases and J 2 bases, leaving 21 bases between the germline ends. Germline values: CDR1 SGHRS, CDR2 YFSETQ. This CDR3 is built from 18 residues.

The CDR3 DNA follows: TGTGCCAGCAGTGTAGGTAGTCGGGTCGGGGAGCTGTTTTTT. It yields the protein CASSVGSRVGELFF. The chain carries TRBV2 and TRBJ2-2; D remains ambiguous. Germline CDR1 is SNHLY and CDR2 is FYNNEI. The CDR3 is 14 residues long. Trimming took off 4 bases at V and 7 bases at J, with 13 bases between the two ends.

This chain uses TRBV4-1 with TRBJ1-2; D not certain. Germline-derived CDR1 and CDR2 are MGHRA and YSYEKL. Trimming stripped 1 base from V and 7 bases from J, with 13 bases between. The CDR3 has 14 amino acids. In DNA, the CDR3 is TGCGCCAGCAGCCAAGTACCGGACCTGCCTGGCTACACCTTC. Protein sequence: CASSQVPDLPGYTF.

This chain joins TRBV6-5 and TRBJ1-2; tentatively, D is TRBD1 (6 bases). Trimming removed 6 bases from V and 6 bases from J, with 20 bases in between. The CDR3 length is 15 residues. The V gene's germline CDR1 is MNHEY and CDR2 SVGAGI. The CDR3 region is CASSPGGGGRDGYTF. The CDR3 DNA reads as TGTGCCAGCAGCCCTGGCGGGGGGGGGCGGGATGGCTACACCTTC.

This sequence joins TRBV6-5 and TRBJ1-3; D unclear. V was cut by 7 bases and J by 0 bases, with 1 base left in between. Germline V gives CDR1 MNHEY, CDR2 SVGAGI. CDR3 length equals 11 residues. CDR3 amino acids: CASTSGNTIYF. The CDR3 DNA sequence: TGTGCCAGCACCTCTGGAAACACCATATATTTT.

The V call is TRBV11-2, the J call TRBJ2-3; D could derive from TRBD1 or TRBD2 (5 bases each). Trimming took off 5 bases at V and 2 bases at J, with 11 bases between the two ends. Germline V lookup: CDR1 SGHAT, CDR2 FQNNGV. The CDR3 totals 14 residues. This CDR3 is CASSRGTHTDTQYF. In DNA form, the CDR3 reads TGTGCCAGCAGCCGAGGGACCCACACAGATACGCAGTATTTT.

V is TRBV28 and J is TRBJ1-2; no clear D. Germline CDR1 MDHEN, CDR2 SYDVKM. V gave up 6 bases and J gave up 0 bases, with 11 bases separating them. This CDR3 is 14 amino acids long. The CDR3 bases are TGTGCCAGCAGCTCAGGCGGCTCTAACTATGGCTACACCTTC. Translated, it gives CASSSGGSNYGYTF.